This TCR beta chain was recorded in a study of T cell repertoires in cytomegalovirus infection. Study details: HLA-B-restricted CMV epitopes that are well studied were used alongside recently identified HLA-C-restricted ones. Public signatures in TCR beta pointed to CMV infection and matching HLA type. General study results and limits: Within the response measured ex vivo, HLA-C-restricted CMV-specific TCR beta clonotypes were dominant.

About this clonotype: No antigen is known for it.

TCRdb reprocessed the reads via MiXCR and lists one record per CDR3 protein. The repertoire includes about 89,000 distinct CDR3 sequences, 25% to 30% of them detected once, and more than 70% sits in the top ten. The CDR3 extends over 16 amino acids. The junction had 5 bases not matched to a gene; V was cut back by 5 bases and J by 1 base. This sequence joins TRBV12-3 or TRBV12-4 and TRBJ2-5; 12 bases are shared with TRBD2. The sequencing here drew on CD8+ T cells from cultured PBMCs, taken from culture after CMV antigen stimulation. This sequence was found in a human donor in good health (CMV status not recorded). Some clones in this sample may be carry-over from other donors' samples. CDR3 amino acids: CASSKGLAGSQETQYF. The CDR3 DNA reads as TGTGCCAGCAGTAAAGGACTAGCGGGGAGCCAAGAGACCCAGTACTTC.